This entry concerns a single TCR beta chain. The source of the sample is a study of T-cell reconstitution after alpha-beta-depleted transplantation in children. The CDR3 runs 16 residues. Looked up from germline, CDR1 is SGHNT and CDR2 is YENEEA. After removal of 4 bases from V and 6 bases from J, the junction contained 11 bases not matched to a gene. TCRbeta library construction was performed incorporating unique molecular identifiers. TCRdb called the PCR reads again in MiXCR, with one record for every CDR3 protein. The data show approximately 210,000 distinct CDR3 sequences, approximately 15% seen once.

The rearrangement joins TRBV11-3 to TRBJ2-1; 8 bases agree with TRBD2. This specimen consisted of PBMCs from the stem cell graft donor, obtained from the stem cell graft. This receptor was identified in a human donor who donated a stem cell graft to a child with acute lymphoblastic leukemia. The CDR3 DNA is TGTGCCAGCAGCTCAGAAGAGGGTAGCGGGGTCAATGAGCAGTTCTTC. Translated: CASSSEEGSGVNEQFF. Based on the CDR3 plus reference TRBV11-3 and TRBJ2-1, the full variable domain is EAGVVQSPRYKIIEKKQPVAFWCNPISGHNTLYWYLQNLGQGPELLIRYENEEAVDDSQLPKDRFSAERLKGVDSTLKIQPAELGDSAVYLCASSSEEGSGVNEQFFGPGTRLTVL.